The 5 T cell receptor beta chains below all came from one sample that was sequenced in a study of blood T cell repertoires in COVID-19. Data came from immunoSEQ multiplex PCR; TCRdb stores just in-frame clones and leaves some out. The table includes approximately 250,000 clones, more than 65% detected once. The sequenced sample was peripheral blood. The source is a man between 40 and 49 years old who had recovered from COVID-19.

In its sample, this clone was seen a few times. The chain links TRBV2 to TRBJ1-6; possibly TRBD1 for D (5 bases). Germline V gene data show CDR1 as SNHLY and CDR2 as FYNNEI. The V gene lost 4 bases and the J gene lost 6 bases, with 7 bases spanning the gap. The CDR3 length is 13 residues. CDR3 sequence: CASSAQGNSPLHF. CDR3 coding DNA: TGTGCCAGCAGTGCCCAGGGTAATTCACCCCTCCACTTT. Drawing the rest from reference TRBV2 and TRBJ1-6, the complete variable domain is EPEVTQTPSHQVTQMGQEVILRCVPISNHLYFYWYRQILGQKVEFLVSFYNNEISEKSEIFDDQFSVERPDGSNFTLKIRSTKLEDSAMYFCASSAQGNSPLHFGNGTRLTVT.

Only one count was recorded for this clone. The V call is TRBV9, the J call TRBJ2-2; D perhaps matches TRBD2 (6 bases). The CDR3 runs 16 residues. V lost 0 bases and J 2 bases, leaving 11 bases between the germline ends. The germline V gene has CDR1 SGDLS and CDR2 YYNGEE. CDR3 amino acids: CASSVEVAENTGELFF. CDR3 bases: TGTGCCAGCAGCGTAGAGGTAGCGGAAAACACCGGGGAGCTGTTTTTT.

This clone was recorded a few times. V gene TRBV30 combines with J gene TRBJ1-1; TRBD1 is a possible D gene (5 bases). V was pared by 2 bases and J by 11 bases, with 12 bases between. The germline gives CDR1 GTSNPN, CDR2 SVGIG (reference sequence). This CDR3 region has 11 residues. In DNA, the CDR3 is TGTGCCTGGAGTAACCCTGGGGGGGCTTTCTTT. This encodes CAWSNPGGAFF.

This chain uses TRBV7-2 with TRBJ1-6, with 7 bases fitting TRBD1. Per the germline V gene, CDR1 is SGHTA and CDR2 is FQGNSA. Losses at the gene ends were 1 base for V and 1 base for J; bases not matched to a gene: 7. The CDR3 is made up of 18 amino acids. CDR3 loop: CASSLVNRGFSYNSPLHF. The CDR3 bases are TGTGCCAGCAGCTTAGTTAACAGGGGTTTTTCCTATAATTCACCCCTCCACTTT.

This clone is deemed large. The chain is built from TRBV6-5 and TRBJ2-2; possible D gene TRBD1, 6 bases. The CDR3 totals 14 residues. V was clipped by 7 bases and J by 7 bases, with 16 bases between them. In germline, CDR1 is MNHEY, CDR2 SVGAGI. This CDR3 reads CASTRTAEFGELFF. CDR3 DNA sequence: TGTGCCAGCACAAGGACAGCTGAGTTCGGGGAGCTGTTTTTT.